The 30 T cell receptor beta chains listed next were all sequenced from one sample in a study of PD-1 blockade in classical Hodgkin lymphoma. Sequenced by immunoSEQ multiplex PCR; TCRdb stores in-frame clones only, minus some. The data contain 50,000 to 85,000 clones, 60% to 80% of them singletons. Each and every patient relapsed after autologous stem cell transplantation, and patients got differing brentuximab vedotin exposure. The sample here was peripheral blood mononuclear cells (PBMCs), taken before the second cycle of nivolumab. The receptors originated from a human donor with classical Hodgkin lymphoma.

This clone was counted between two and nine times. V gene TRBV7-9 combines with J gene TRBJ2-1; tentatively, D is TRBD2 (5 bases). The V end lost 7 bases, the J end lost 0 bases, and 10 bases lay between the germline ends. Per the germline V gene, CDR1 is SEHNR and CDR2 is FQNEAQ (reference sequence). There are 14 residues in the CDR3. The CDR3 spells CASKDSGSYNEQFF. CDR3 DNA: TGTGCCAGCAAGGACTCTGGCTCCTACAATGAGCAGTTCTTC.

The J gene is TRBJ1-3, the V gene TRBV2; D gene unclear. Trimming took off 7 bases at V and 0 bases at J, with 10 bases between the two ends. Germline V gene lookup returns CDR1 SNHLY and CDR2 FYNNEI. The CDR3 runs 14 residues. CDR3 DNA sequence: TGTGCCAGCACGGTGGGGAGCTCTGGAAACACCATATATTTT. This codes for CASTVGSSGNTIYF.

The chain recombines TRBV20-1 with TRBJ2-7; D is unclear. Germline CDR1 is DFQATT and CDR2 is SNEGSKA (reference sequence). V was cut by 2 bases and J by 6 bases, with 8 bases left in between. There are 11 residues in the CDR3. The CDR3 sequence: CSARPLVEQYF. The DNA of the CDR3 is TGCAGTGCTAGACCCCTGGTCGAGCAGTACTTC.

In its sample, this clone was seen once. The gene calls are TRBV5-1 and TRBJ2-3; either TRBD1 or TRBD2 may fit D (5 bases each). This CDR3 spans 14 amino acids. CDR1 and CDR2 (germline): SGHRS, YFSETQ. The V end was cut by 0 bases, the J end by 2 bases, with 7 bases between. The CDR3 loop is CASSLAGLTDTQYF. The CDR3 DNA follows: TGCGCCAGCAGCTTGGCGGGGCTCACAGATACGCAGTATTTT.

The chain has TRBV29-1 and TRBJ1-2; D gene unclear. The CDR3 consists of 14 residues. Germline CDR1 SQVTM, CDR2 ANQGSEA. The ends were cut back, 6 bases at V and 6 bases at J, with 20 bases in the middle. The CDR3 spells CSVGVGGSANGYTF. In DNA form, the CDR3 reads TGCAGCGTCGGGGTTGGAGGGTCGGCCAATGGCTACACCTTC.

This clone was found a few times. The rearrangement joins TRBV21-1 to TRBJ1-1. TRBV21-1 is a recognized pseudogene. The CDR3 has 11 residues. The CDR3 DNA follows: TGTGCCAGCAAGTTAGATGCGGAAGCTTTCTTT. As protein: CASKLDAEAFF.

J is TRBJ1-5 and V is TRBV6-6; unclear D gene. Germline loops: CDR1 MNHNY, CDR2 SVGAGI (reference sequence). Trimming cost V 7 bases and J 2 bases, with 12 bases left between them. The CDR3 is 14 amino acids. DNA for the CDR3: TGTGCCAGCACCCCCCTGGTGGGCAATCAGCCCCAGCATTTT. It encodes CASTPLVGNQPQHF.

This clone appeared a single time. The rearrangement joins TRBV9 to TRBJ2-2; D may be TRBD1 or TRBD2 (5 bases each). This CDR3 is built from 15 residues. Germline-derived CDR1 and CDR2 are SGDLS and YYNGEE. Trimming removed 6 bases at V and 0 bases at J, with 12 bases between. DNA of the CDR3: TGTGCCAGCAACCGGGACGCGACGAACACCGGGGAGCTGTTTTTT. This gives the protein CASNRDATNTGELFF.

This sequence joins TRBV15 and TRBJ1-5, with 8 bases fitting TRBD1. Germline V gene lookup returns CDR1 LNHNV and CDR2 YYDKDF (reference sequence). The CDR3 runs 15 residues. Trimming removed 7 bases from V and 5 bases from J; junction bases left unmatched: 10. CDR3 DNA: TGTGCCACCAAGGACGGACAGGGCGAGGATCAGCCCCAGCATTTT. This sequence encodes CATKDGQGEDQPQHF. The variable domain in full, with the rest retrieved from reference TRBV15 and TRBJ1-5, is DAMVIQNPRYQVTQFGKPVTLSCSQTLNHNVMYWYQQKSSQAPKLLFHYYDKDFNNEADTPDNFQSRRPNTSFCFLDIRSPGLGDTAMYLCATKDGQGEDQPQHFGDGTRLSIL.

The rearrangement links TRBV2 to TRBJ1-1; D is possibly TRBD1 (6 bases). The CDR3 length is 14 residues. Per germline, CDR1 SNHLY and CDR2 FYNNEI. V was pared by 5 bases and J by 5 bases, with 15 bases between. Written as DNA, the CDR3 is TGTGCCAGCAGTATTGCCAGGACAGTGACTGAAGCTTTCTTT. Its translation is CASSIARTVTEAFF.

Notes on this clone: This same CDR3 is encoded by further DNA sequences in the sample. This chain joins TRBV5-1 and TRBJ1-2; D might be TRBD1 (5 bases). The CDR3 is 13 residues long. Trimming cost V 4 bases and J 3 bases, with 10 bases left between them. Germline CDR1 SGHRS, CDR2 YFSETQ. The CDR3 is CASSPGGDYGYTF. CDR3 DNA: TGCGCCAGCAGCCCCGGGGGGGACTATGGCTACACCTTC. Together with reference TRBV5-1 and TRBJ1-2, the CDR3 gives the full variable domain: KAGVTQTPRYLIKTRGQQVTLSCSPISGHRSVSWYQQTPGQGLQFLFEYFSETQRNKGNFPGRFSGRQFSNSRSEMNVSTLELGDSALYLCASSPGGDYGYTFGSGTRLTVV.

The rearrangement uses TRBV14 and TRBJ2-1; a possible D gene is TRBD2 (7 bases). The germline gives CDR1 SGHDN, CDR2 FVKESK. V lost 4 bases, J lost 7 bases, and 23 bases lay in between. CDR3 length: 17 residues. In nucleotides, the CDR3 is TGTGCCAGCAGCCGCAGTGGAGGGGGGACTAAGGTGAATGAGCAGTTCTTC. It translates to CASSRSGGGTKVNEQFF. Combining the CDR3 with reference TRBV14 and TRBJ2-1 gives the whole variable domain EAGVTQFPSHSVIEKGQTVTLRCDPISGHDNLYWYRRVMGKEIKFLLHFVKESKQDESGMPNNRFLAERTGGTYSTLKVQPAELEDSGVYFCASSRSGGGTKVNEQFFGPGTRLTVL.

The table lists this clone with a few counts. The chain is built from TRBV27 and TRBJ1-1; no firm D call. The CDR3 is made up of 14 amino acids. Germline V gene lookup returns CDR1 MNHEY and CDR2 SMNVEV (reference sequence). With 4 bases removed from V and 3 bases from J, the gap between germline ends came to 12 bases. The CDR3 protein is CASSYSLGYTEAFF. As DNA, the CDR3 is TGTGCCAGCAGTTACTCCTTAGGGTACACTGAAGCTTTCTTT.

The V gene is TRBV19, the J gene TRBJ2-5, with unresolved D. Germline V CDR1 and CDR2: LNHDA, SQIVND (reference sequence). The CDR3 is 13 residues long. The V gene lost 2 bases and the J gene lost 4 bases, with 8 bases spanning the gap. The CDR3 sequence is CASSIPPLETQYF. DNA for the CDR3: TGTGCCAGTAGTATACCGCCACTAGAGACCCAGTACTTC. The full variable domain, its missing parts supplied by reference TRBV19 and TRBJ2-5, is DGGITQSPKYLFRKEGQNVTLSCEQNLNHDAMYWYRQDPGQGLRLIYYSQIVNDFQKGDIAEGYSVSREKKESFPLTVTSAQKNPTAFYLCASSIPPLETQYFGPGTRLLVL.

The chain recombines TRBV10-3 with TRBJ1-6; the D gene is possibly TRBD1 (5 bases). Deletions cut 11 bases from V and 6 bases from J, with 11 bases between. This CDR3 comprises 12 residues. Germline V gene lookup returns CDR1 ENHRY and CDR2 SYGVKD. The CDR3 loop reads CAARDFNSPLHF. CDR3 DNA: TGTGCCGCAAGGGACTTTAATTCACCCCTCCACTTT.

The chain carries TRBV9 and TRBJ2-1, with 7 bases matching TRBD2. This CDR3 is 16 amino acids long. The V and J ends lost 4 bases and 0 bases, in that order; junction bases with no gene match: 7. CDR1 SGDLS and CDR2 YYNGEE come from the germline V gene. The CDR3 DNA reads TGTGCCAGCAGCCCGGGACTAACTAGCTCCTACAATGAGCAGTTCTTC. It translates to CASSPGLTSSYNEQFF.

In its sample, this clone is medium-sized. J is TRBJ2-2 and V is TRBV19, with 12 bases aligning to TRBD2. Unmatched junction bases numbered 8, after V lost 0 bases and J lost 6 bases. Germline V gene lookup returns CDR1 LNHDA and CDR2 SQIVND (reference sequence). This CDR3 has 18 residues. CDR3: CASSIDRGLAGSSGELFF. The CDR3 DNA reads TGTGCCAGTAGTATAGATCGAGGACTAGCGGGAAGTTCCGGGGAGCTGTTTTTT.

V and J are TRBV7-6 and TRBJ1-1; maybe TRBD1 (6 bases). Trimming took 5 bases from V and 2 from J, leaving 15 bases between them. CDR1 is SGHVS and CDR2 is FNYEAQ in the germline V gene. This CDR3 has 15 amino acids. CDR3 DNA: TGTGCCAGCAGCCCTGAAGGGGGGCCTAACACTGAAGCTTTCTTT. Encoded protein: CASSPEGGPNTEAFF.

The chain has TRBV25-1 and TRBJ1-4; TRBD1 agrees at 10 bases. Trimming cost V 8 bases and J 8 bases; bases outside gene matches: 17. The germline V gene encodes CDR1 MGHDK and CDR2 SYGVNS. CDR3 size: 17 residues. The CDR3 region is CASGQTPGTGVREKLFF. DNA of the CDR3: TGTGCCAGCGGACAAACCCCTGGGACAGGGGTGAGAGAAAAACTGTTTTTT.

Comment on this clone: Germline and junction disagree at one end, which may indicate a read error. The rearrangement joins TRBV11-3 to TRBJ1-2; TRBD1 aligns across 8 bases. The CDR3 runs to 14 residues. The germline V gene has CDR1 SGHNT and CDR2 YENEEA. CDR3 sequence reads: CASSSGQANTHFPF. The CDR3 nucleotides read TGTGCCAGCAGCTCGGGACAGGCGAACACCCACTTCCCCTTC.

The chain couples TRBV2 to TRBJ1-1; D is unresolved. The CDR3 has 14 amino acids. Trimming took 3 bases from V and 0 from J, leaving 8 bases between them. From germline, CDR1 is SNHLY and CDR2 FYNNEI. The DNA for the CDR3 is TGTGCCAGCAGTGACGGAATCATGAACACTGAAGCTTTCTTT. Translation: CASSDGIMNTEAFF.

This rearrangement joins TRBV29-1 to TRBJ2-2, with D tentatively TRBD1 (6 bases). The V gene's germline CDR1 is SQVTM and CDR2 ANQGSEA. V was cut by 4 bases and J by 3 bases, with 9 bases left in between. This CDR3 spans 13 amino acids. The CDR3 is CSVVRGYTGELFF. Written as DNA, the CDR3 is TGCAGCGTTGTCAGGGGTTACACCGGGGAGCTGTTTTTT.

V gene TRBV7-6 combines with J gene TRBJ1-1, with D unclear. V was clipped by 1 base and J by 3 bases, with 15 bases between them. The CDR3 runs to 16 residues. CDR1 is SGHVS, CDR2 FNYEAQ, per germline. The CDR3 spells CASSLVVREYHTEAFF. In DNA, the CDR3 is TGTGCCAGCAGCTTAGTAGTCAGAGAATACCACACTGAAGCTTTCTTT. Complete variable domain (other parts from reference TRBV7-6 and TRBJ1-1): GAGVSQSPRYKVTKRGQDVALRCDPISGHVSLYWYRQALGQGPEFLTYFNYEAQQDKSGLPNDRFSAERPEGSISTLTIQRTEQRDSAMYRCASSLVVREYHTEAFFGQGTRLTVV.

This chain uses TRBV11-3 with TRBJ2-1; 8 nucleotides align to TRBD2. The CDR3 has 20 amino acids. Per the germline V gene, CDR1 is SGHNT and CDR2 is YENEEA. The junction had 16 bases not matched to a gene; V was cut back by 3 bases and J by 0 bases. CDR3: CASSLARAGAVSSSYNEQFF. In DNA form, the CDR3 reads TGTGCCAGCAGCTTGGCCCGAGCGGGAGCGGTCTCGAGCTCCTACAATGAGCAGTTCTTC.

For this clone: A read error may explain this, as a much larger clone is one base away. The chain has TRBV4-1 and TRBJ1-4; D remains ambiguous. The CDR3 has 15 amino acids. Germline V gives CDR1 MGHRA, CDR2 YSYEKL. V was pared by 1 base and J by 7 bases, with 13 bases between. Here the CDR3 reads CASSQGWRSGEKLFF. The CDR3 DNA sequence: TGCGCCAGCAGCCAAGGATGGAGGAGTGGTGAAAAACTGTTTTTT.

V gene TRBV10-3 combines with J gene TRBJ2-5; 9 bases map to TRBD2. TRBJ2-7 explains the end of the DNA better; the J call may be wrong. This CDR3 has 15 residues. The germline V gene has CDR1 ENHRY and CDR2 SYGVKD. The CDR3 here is CARKRLAALPYEQYF. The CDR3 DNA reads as TGTGCCAGAAAAAGACTAGCGGCCCTACCGTACGAGCAGTACTTC.

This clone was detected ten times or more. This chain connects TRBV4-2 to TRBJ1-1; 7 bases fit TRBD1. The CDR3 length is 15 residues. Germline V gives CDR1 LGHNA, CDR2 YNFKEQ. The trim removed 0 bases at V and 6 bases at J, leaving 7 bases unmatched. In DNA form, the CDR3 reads TGTGCCAGCAGCCAAGAGGGAGACAGGGCCGCTGAAGCTTTCTTT. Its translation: CASSQEGDRAAEAFF.

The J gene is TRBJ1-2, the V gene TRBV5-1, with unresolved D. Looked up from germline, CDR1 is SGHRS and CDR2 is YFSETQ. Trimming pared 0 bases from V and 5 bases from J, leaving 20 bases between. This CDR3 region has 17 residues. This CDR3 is CASSLEGPYLTLYGYTF. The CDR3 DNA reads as TGCGCCAGCAGCTTGGAGGGCCCCTACCTAACCCTATATGGCTACACCTTC.

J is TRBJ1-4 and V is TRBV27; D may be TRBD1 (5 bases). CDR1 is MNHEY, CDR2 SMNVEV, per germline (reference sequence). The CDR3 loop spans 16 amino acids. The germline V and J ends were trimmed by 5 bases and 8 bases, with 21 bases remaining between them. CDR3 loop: CASSPIEGAQGEKLFF. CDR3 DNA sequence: TGTGCCAGCAGTCCTATCGAAGGGGCTCAAGGCGAAAAACTGTTTTTT.

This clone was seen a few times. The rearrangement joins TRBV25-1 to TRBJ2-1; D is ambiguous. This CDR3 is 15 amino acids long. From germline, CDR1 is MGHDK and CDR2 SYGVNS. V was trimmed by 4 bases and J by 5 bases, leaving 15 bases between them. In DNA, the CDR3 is TGTGCCAGCAGTGCTCCAGTCTCTTCAAACAATGAGCAGTTCTTC. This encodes CASSAPVSSNNEQFF.